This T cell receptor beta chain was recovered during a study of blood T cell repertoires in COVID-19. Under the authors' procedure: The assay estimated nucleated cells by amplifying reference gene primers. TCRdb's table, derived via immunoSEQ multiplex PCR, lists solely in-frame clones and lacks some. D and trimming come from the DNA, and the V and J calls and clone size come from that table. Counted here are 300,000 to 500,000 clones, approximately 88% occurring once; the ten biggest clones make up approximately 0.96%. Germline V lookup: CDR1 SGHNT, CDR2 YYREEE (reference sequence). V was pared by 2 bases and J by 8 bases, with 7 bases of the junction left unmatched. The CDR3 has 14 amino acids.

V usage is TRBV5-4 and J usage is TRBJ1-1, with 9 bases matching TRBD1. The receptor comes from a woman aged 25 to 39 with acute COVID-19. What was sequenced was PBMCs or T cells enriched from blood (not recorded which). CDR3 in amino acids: CASSLPGQGYEAFF. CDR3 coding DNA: TGTGCCAGCAGCTTACCGGGACAGGGATACGAAGCTTTCTTT.